The T cell receptor beta chain described here comes from a study of blood T cell repertoires in COVID-19. Study context: Both acute and convalescent COVID-19 samples were obtained from the United States, Italy and Spain.

Original processing methods: How many nucleated cells were present was estimated from reference gene primer amplification. TCRdb keeps only in-frame clones here, not all; method: immunoSEQ multiplex PCR. That table gives V, J and clone size, and the DNA gave D and trimming. The data show about 250,000 clones, with 85% seen just once and approximately 8.6% held by the top ten. Participants were aged about 18 to 100 years from approximately 24 US areas. The study assigned cohorts using participant-reported clinical history. The ends were cut back, 4 bases at V and 2 bases at J, with 9 bases in the middle. The CDR3 extends over 13 amino acids. From germline, CDR1 is MNHEY and CDR2 SVGEGT.

The chain carries TRBV6-2 or TRBV6-3 and TRBJ2-7; maybe TRBD2 (6 bases). The material sequenced was PBMCs or T cells enriched from blood (not recorded which). This sequence was found in a woman in her forties or fifties with acute COVID-19. CDR3 DNA: TGTGCCAGCAGTTTGGGACTTACCTACGAGCAGTACTTC. Translating gives CASSLGLTYEQYF.